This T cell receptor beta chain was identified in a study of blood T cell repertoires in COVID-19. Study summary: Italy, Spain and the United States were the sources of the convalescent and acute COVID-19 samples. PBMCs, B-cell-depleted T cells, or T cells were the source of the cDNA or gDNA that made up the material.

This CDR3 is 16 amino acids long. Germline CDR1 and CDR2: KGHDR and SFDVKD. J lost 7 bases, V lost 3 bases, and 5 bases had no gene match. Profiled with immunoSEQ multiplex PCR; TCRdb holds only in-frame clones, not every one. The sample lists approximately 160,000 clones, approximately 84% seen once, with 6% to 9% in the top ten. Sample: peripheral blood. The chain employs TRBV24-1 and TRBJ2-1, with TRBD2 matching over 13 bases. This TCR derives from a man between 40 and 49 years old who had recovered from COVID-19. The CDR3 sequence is CATSDPTSGGGNEQFF. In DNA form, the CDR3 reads TGTGCCACCAGTGATCCAACTAGCGGGGGGGGGAATGAGCAGTTCTTC.